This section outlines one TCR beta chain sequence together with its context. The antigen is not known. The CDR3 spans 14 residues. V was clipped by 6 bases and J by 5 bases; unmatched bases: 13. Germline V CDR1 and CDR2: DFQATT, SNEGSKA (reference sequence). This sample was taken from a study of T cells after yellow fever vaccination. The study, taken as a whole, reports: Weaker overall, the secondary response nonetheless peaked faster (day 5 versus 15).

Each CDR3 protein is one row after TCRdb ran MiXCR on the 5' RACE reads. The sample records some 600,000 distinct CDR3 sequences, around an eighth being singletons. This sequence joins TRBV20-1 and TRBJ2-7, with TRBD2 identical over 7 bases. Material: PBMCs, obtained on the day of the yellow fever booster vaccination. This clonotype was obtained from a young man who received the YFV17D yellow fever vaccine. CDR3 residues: CSARRTRGTDEQYF. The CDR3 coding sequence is TGCAGTGCGAGGAGGACTAGAGGAACCGACGAGCAGTACTTC.